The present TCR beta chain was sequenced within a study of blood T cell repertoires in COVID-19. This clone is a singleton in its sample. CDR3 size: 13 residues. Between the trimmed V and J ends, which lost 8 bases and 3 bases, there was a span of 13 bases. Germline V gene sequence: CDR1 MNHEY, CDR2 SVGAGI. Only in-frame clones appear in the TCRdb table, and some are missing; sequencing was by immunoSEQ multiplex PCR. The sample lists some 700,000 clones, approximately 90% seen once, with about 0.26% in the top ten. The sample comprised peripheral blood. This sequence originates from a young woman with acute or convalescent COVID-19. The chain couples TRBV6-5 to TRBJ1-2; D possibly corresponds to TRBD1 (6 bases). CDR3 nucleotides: TGTGCCAGCTCCACAGGGTGGGACTATGGCTACACCTTC. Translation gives CASSTGWDYGYTF.